One sample yielded the 26 T cell receptor beta chains listed below, sequenced in a study of T cell responses to AZD1222 COVID-19 vaccine. Repertoires were generated with immunoSEQ multiplex PCR, while TCRdb's copy carries only in-frame clones and drops some. The sample has fewer than 100,000 clones; around nine tenths are singletons. Sequencing was performed on peripheral blood, taken 28 days after the second AZD1222 dose. The receptors derive from an adult who received the AZD1222 COVID-19 vaccine.

The chain couples TRBV7-2 to TRBJ1-5, with TRBD1 as a possible D gene (6 bases). Germline values: CDR1 SGHTA, CDR2 FQGNSA. This CDR3 comprises 15 residues. Trimming took off 4 bases at V and 7 bases at J, with 17 bases between the two ends. Here the CDR3 DNA reads TGTGCCAGCAGCTCGACCGGGACACCAGGACAGCCCCAGCATTTT. The encoded protein is CASSSTGTPGQPQHF.

This clone occurred once. The V and J genes are TRBV7-9 and TRBJ2-1, with TRBD2 matching 13 bases. Trimming removed 5 bases from V and 6 bases from J; junction bases left unmatched: 7. The germline gives CDR1 SEHNR, CDR2 FQNEAQ (reference sequence). The length of the CDR3 is 16 residues. CDR3 nucleotides: TGTGCCAGCAGCCGACATCGGACTAGCGGGGGCAATGAGCAGTTCTTC. Amino acids: CASSRHRTSGGNEQFF.

The V call is TRBV7-8, the J call TRBJ1-1; D is ambiguous. Trimming took off 5 bases at V and 6 bases at J, with 16 bases between the two ends. The germline CDR1 and CDR2 sequences are SGHVS and FQNEAQ. The CDR3 totals 14 residues. The CDR3 nucleotides read TGTGCCAGCAGCCCGGTGGCGGGTATCCCTGAAGCTTTCTTT. Its translation: CASSPVAGIPEAFF.

This chain uses TRBV7-9 with TRBJ2-6, with D unresolved. CDR1 is SEHNR and CDR2 is FQNEAQ in the germline V gene (reference sequence). The CDR3 extends over 16 amino acids. V lost 0 bases to trimming and J lost 0 bases, with 6 bases between them. As DNA, the CDR3 is TGTGCCAGCAGCTTAGCGGGCAGCTCTGGGGCCAACGTCCTGACTTTC. Translation gives CASSLAGSSGANVLTF.

This chain joins TRBV6-1 and TRBJ1-2, with D hard to call. CDR3 length: 15 amino acids. V lost 2 bases, J lost 6 bases, and 16 bases lay in between. The germline V gene has CDR1 MNHNS and CDR2 SASEGT. The chain's CDR3 is CASSEHIGDTHGYTF. Here the CDR3 DNA reads TGTGCCAGCAGTGAACACATTGGGGATACTCATGGCTACACCTTC.

The chain combines TRBV28 with TRBJ2-3, with D perhaps matching TRBD2 (6 bases). The CDR3 runs to 16 residues. Trimming shortened V by 3 bases and J by 0 bases, and 13 bases separated the two germline ends. CDR1 MDHEN and CDR2 SYDVKM come from the germline V gene. CDR3 in amino acids: CASSFVAGPSTDTQYF. DNA of the CDR3: TGTGCCAGCAGTTTCGTCGCGGGGCCTAGCACAGATACGCAGTATTTT.

As concerns this clone: At one boundary the junction diverges from the germline segment, which might be a read error. The chain employs TRBV19 and TRBJ2-7, with 8 bases aligning to TRBD1. This CDR3 is built from 16 residues. CDR1 and CDR2 from the germline V gene are LNHDA and SQIVND (reference sequence). The CDR3 protein is CASSPWGQGASHEQYF. CDR3 in DNA: TGTGCCAGTAGTCCCTGGGGGCAGGGGGCCTCCCACGAGCAGTACTTC. The full variable domain, rest sourced from reference TRBV19 and TRBJ2-7, is DGGITQSPKYLFRKEGQNVTLSCEQNLNHDAMYWYRQDPGQGLRLIYYSQIVNDFQKGDIAEGYSVSREKKESFPLTVTSAQKNPTAFYLCASSPWGQGASHEQYFGPGTRLTVT.

The J gene is TRBJ2-1, the V gene TRBV20-1, with a tentative D call TRBD2 (6 bases). The CDR3 sequence is 14 residues long. V gave up 3 bases and J gave up 7 bases, with 16 bases separating them. The germline gives CDR1 DFQATT, CDR2 SNEGSKA (reference sequence). Here the CDR3 reads CSASPGTGGNEQFF. DNA for the CDR3: TGCAGTGCTAGTCCGGGCACTGGGGGGAATGAGCAGTTCTTC.

J is TRBJ1-2 and V is TRBV12-3 or TRBV12-4; no definite D call. The V and J ends lost 4 bases and 7 bases respectively, with 7 bases between them. This CDR3 spans 11 amino acids. CDR3 DNA sequence: TGTGCCAGCAGTTCCCTGACTGGCTACACCTTC. Protein: CASSSLTGYTF.

The chain recombines TRBV29-1 with TRBJ2-2; no clear D gene. Trimming removed 4 bases at V and 3 bases at J, with 9 bases between. Looked up from germline, CDR1 is SQVTM and CDR2 is ANQGSEA. This CDR3 is built from 13 residues. As DNA, the CDR3 is TGCAGCGTTGTTACCCCCGACACCGGGGAGCTGTTTTTT. The encoded protein is CSVVTPDTGELFF.

V gene TRBV7-2 combines with J gene TRBJ2-1; D is possibly TRBD2 (5 bases). The germline V gene encodes CDR1 SGHTA and CDR2 FQGNSA. V was pared by 5 bases and J by 15 bases, with 23 bases between. The CDR3 totals 14 residues. For the CDR3, the DNA is TGTGCCAGCAGCCCGACTTCCACTATACGAGGGTGGTTCTTC. The encoded protein is CASSPTSTIRGWFF.

The chain carries TRBV19 and TRBJ1-2; D unclear. This CDR3 has 13 amino acids. V dropped 7 bases and J dropped 2 bases, with 11 bases sitting between them. Germline-derived CDR1 and CDR2 are LNHDA and SQIVND (reference sequence). The CDR3 spells CASTAHINYGYTF. In DNA form, the CDR3 reads TGTGCCAGTACCGCACACATCAACTATGGCTACACCTTC. Full variable domain (outside the CDR3, taken from reference TRBV19 and TRBJ1-2): DGGITQSPKYLFRKEGQNVTLSCEQNLNHDAMYWYRQDPGQGLRLIYYSQIVNDFQKGDIAEGYSVSREKKESFPLTVTSAQKNPTAFYLCASTAHINYGYTFGSGTRLTVV.

The count of this clone is one. The chain links TRBV27 to TRBJ1-1, with D maybe TRBD1 (6 bases). Between the trimmed V and J ends, which lost 2 bases and 4 bases, there was a span of 8 bases. Germline CDR1 MNHEY, CDR2 SMNVEV (reference sequence). The CDR3 totals 13 residues. CDR3 in amino acids: CASSLGQTTEAFF. CDR3 nucleotides: TGTGCCAGCAGTTTAGGACAGACCACTGAAGCTTTCTTT.

V and J are TRBV28 and TRBJ2-7; possibly TRBD1 for D (6 bases). The CDR3 length is 12 residues. CDR1 is MDHEN, CDR2 SYDVKM, per germline. V lost 5 bases and J 4 bases, leaving 9 bases between the germline ends. The CDR3 spells CASSLQGYEQYF. CDR3 DNA: TGTGCCAGCAGTCTCCAGGGGTACGAGCAGTACTTC.

The genes are TRBV27 and TRBJ1-1, with 8 bases identical to TRBD1. Trimming took 5 bases from V and 3 from J; bases not matched to a gene: 5. CDR3 length: 14 amino acids. CDR1 is MNHEY, CDR2 SMNVEV, per germline (reference sequence). This chain's CDR3 is CASSTRTGHTEAFF. For the CDR3, the DNA is TGTGCCAGCAGTACGCGGACAGGGCACACTGAAGCTTTCTTT.

The rearrangement links TRBV7-3 to TRBJ1-1; possibly TRBD1 for D (5 bases). This CDR3 comprises 20 residues. Trimming took off 2 bases at V and 4 bases at J, with 29 bases between the two ends. Germline V gene lookup returns CDR1 SGHTA and CDR2 FQGTGA. The CDR3 protein is CASSLDPSRPPRGGATEAFF. The DNA for the CDR3 is TGTGCCAGCAGCTTAGACCCGAGCCGCCCGCCACGCGGCGGGGCCACTGAAGCTTTCTTT. The full variable domain, its missing parts supplied by reference TRBV7-3 and TRBJ1-1, is GAGVSQTPSNKVTEKGKYVELRCDPISGHTALYWYRQSLGQGPEFLIYFQGTGAADDSGLPNDRFFAVRPEGSVSTLKIQRTERGDSAVYLCASSLDPSRPPRGGATEAFFGQGTRLTVV.

J is TRBJ1-2 and V is TRBV6-5, with D possibly TRBD1 on 6 matching bases. The germline gives CDR1 MNHEY, CDR2 SVGAGI. Trimming took 7 bases from V and 8 from J, leaving 20 bases between them. This CDR3 region has 14 residues. The DNA for the CDR3 is TGTGCCAGCACCAAGAGTCGGGGGGCCATCGGCTACACCTTC. This gives the protein CASTKSRGAIGYTF.

The genes are TRBV27 and TRBJ1-1, with D perhaps matching TRBD1 (5 bases). The germline gives CDR1 MNHEY, CDR2 SMNVEV (reference sequence). V lost 1 base, J lost 3 bases, and 9 bases lay in between. This CDR3 region has 14 residues. CDR3 loop: CASSLWVGDTEAFF. The CDR3 DNA reads as TGTGCCAGCAGTTTATGGGTGGGGGACACTGAAGCTTTCTTT.

The J gene is TRBJ1-1, the V gene TRBV5-6; TRBD1 agrees at 9 bases. Germline CDR1 reads SGHDT; CDR2 reads YYEEEE. With 3 bases clipped from V and 4 bases from J, the junction kept 10 bases outside the gene matches. The CDR3 loop spans 16 amino acids. As DNA, the CDR3 is TGTGCCAGCAGCTACGGACAGGGGACGGTTGGCACTGAAGCTTTCTTT. Translation gives CASSYGQGTVGTEAFF.

The rearrangement uses TRBV11-2 and TRBJ1-5; D is unclear. Looked up from germline, CDR1 is SGHAT and CDR2 is FQNNGV. Trimming removed 3 bases from V and 0 bases from J, with 9 bases in between. The CDR3 sequence is 15 residues long. CDR3 coding DNA: TGTGCCAGCAGCTTTAGTCCCGCTAGCAATCAGCCCCAGCATTTT. Its translation is CASSFSPASNQPQHF.

The DNA of the CDR3 is TGTGCCAGCAGTTCAGTCAGCTACGAGCAGTACTTC. It specifies CASSSVSYEQYF. The chain employs TRBV6-5 and TRBJ2-7; D unresolved. The CDR3 contains 12 residues. V was trimmed by 4 bases and J by 3 bases, leaving 7 bases between them. Germline CDR1 is MNHEY and CDR2 is SVGAGI.

V is TRBV5-1 and J is TRBJ1-1, with D possibly being TRBD1 (6 bases). Trimming left V 2 bases short and J 5 bases short, with 10 bases between. This CDR3 contains 13 residues. From germline, CDR1 is SGHRS and CDR2 YFSETQ. The CDR3 sequence is CASSLGGGTEAFF. DNA of the CDR3: TGCGCCAGCAGCTTAGGGGGAGGAACTGAAGCTTTCTTT.

The chain is built from TRBV5-1 and TRBJ1-1; 7 nucleotides line up with TRBD1. Germline loops: CDR1 SGHRS, CDR2 YFSETQ. There are 14 residues in the CDR3. The V gene end was trimmed by 4 bases and the J gene end by 4 bases; junction bases not matched to a gene: 7. CDR3 loop: CASSGGTAGTEAFF. In DNA, the CDR3 is TGCGCCAGCAGCGGGGGGACAGCGGGCACTGAAGCTTTCTTT.

The chain links TRBV11-2 to TRBJ2-7; D remains ambiguous. V was shortened by 2 bases and J by 8 bases, with 10 bases between the two germline ends. The CDR3 length is 12 residues. The germline gives CDR1 SGHAT, CDR2 FQNNGV. The CDR3 protein is CASSLLPPKQYF. CDR3 bases: TGTGCCAGCAGCTTACTCCCCCCCAAGCAGTACTTC.

In regard to this clone: A junction boundary mismatches the germline segment, possibly from a read error. This rearrangement joins TRBV7-7 to TRBJ2-2, with no clear D. The CDR3 runs to 15 residues. Germline V gene lookup returns CDR1 SSHAT and CDR2 FNYEAQ (reference sequence). In nucleotides, the CDR3 is TGTGCTAGCAGCGAGGCGGTGGAAATCACCGGGGAGCTGTTTTTT. This translates into CASSEAVEITGELFF.

The chain joins TRBV6-5 to TRBJ2-7; D is uncertain. Germline assignment: CDR1 MNHEY and CDR2 SVGAGI. The CDR3 is 14 amino acids. V was pared by 3 bases and J by 3 bases, with 12 bases between. Here the CDR3 reads CASSYSHRFYEQYF. CDR3 DNA sequence: TGTGCCAGCAGTTATTCCCACCGATTCTACGAGCAGTACTTC.